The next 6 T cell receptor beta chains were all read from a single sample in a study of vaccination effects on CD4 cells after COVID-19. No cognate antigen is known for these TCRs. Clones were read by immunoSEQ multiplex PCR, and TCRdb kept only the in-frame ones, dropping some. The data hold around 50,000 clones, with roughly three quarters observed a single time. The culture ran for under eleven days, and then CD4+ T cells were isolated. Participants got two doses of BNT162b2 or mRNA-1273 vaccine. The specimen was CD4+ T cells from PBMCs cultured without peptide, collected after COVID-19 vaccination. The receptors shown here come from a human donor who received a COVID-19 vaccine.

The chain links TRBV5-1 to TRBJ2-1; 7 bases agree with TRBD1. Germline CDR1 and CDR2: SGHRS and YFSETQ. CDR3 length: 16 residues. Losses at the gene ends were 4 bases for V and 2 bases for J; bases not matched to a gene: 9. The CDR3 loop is CASSPGQITTYNEQFF. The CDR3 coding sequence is TGCGCCAGCAGCCCGGGACAGATAACCACCTACAATGAGCAGTTCTTC. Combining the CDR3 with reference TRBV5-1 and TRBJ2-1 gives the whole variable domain KAGVTQTPRYLIKTRGQQVTLSCSPISGHRSVSWYQQTPGQGLQFLFEYFSETQRNKGNFPGRFSGRQFSNSRSEMNVSTLELGDSALYLCASSPGQITTYNEQFFGPGTRLTVL.

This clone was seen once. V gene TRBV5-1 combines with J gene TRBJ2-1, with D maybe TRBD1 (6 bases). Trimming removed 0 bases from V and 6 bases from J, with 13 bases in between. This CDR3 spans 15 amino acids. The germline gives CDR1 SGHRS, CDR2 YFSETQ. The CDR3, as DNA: TGCGCCAGCAGCTTGGACAGGGACGTCGGCAATGAGCAGTTCTTC. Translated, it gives CASSLDRDVGNEQFF. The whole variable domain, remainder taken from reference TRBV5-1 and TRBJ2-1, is KAGVTQTPRYLIKTRGQQVTLSCSPISGHRSVSWYQQTPGQGLQFLFEYFSETQRNKGNFPGRFSGRQFSNSRSEMNVSTLELGDSALYLCASSLDRDVGNEQFFGPGTRLTVL.

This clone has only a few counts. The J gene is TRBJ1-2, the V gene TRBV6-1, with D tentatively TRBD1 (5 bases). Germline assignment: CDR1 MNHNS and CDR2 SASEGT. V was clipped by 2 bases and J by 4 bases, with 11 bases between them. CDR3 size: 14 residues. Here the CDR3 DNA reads TGTGCCAGCAGTGAATCGCAGGGCCCCTATGGCTACACCTTC. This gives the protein CASSESQGPYGYTF.

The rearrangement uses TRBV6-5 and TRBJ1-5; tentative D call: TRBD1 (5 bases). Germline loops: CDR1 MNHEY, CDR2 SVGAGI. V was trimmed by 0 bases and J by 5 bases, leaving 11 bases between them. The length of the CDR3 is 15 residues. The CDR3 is CASSYSKRGDQPQHF. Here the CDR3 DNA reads TGTGCCAGCAGTTACTCGAAAAGGGGAGATCAGCCCCAGCATTTT.

CDR3 coding DNA: TGTGCCAGCAGCCTCGGACAGGGCTCCGAAGCTTTCTTT. Amino acid sequence: CASSLGQGSEAFF. The V call is TRBV3-1 (or the pseudogene TRBV3-2), the J call TRBJ1-1; 8 bases line up with TRBD1. Germline-derived CDR1 and CDR2 are LGHDT and YNNKEL (reference sequence). After removal of 4 bases from V and 8 bases from J, the junction contained 6 bases not matched to a gene. The CDR3 contains 13 residues.

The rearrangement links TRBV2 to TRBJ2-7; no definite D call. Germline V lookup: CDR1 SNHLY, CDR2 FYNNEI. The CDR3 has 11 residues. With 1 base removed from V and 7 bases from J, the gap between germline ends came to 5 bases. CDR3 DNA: TGTGCCAGCAGTGAAGTGTGGGAGCAGTACTTC. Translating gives CASSEVWEQYF.